The clone carrying this TCR beta chain has just a few counts. The target antigen is unknown. The data were obtained in a study of T cells after yellow fever vaccination. General study findings and limits: Overall, a small share of clonotypes was seen in both CD4 and CD8 compartments.

TCRdb ran MiXCR on the 5' RACE reads and lists one entry per CDR3 protein. The data contain about 340,000 distinct CDR3 sequences, 4% of them singletons. Per germline, CDR1 SGDLS and CDR2 YYNGEE. The germline V and J ends were trimmed by 0 bases and 1 base, with 8 bases remaining between them. The CDR3 covers 15 residues. Sequenced material: PBMCs, taken 5 days after the yellow fever booster vaccination. The sequence derives from a man aged 18 to 30 who received the YFV17D yellow fever vaccine. The rearrangement links TRBV9 to TRBJ1-3; D perhaps matches TRBD1 (5 bases). As DNA, the CDR3 is TGTGCCAGCAGCGTAGTCGGGGCATCTGGAAACACCATATATTTT. Translation: CASSVVGASGNTIYF.